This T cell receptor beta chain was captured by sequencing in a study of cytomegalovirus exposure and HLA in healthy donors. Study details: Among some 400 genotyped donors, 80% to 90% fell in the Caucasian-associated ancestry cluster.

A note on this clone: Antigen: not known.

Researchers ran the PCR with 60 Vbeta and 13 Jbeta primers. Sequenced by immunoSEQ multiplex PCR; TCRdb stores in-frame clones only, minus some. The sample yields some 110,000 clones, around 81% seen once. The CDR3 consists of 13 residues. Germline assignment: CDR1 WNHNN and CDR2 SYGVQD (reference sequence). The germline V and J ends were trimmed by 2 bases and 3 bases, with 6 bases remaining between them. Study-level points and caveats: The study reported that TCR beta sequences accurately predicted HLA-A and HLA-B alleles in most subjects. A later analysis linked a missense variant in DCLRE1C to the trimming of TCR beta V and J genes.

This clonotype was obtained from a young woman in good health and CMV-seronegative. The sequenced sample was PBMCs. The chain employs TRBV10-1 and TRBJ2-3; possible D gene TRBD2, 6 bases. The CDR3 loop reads CASSEGGTDTQYF. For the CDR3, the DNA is TGCGCCAGCAGTGAGGGGGGGACAGATACGCAGTATTTT.